This TCR beta chain was found in a study of T cells in Graves' hyperthyroidism and ophthalmopathy. Broader study findings: In blood, most of the thyroid clonotypes expanded above 0.001 were also present.

This clonotype was picked up a small number of times. Its antigen is as yet unknown. The TCR beta CDR3 regions underwent amplification using RNA transcripts as the source. TCR CDR3 regions were first amplified by RT-PCR with HTBI primers. TCRdb reprocessed the multiplex PCR reads with MiXCR, giving one entry per CDR3 protein. Of about 360,000 distinct CDR3 sequences in the sample, 25% were seen once. Losses at the gene ends were 7 bases for V and 8 bases for J; bases not matched to a gene: 7. This CDR3 is 14 amino acids long. The V gene's germline CDR1 is SEHNR and CDR2 FQNEAQ (reference sequence). This receptor was obtained from a middle-aged man with Graves' hyperthyroidism. This chain uses TRBV7-9 with TRBJ1-6; 8 nucleotides agree with TRBD1. Sequencing used blood. The CDR3, as DNA: TGTGCCAGCACACCCGGGACAGGAGATTCACCCCTCCACTTT. This codes for CASTPGTGDSPLHF.